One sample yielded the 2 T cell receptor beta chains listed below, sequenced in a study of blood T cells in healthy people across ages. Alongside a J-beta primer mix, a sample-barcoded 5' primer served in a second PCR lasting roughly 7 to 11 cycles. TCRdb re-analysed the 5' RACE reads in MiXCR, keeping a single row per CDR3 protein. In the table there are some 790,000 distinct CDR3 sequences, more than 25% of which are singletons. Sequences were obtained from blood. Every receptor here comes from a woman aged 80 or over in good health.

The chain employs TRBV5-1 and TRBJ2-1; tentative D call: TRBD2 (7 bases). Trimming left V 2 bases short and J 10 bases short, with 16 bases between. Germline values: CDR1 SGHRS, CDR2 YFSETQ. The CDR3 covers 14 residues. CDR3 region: CASSFSGRGAEQFF. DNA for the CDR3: TGCGCCAGCAGCTTTTCGGGACGGGGGGCCGAGCAGTTCTTC.

The CDR3 sequence is CASSKNPGAYEQYF. The CDR3 region has the DNA TGTGCCAGCAGCAAGAACCCGGGGGCCTACGAGCAGTACTTC. This chain links TRBV12-3 or TRBV12-4 with TRBJ2-7; a weak D match, TRBD2 (6 bases). Trimming pared 6 bases from V and 2 bases from J, leaving 14 bases between. This CDR3 is built from 14 residues.